This is a list of T cell receptor beta chains from one sample in a study of T cells in Graves' hyperthyroidism and ophthalmopathy. From the multiplex PCR reads, TCRdb called clonotypes with MiXCR, one entry per CDR3 protein. The sample holds 600,000 to 750,000 distinct CDR3 sequences; around 16% are singletons and the top ten take 15% to 18%. Sequencing was carried out using blood. These receptors came from a man aged 45-60 years with Graves' hyperthyroidism. Each CDR3 is given with its conserved first and last residue. The D gene is left open where the match is weak. The size field is filled for only some rows; it gives once, few, many or a size class.

d_call	v_call	clone_size	j_call	cdr3_aa	cdr3_nt
.	TRBV3-1	few	TRBJ1-2	CASSPVRDEKNGYTF	TGTGCCAGCAGCCCTGTGAGGGACGAGAAAAATGGCTACACCTTC
TRBD1	TRBV12-3/TRBV12-4	.	TRBJ1-2	CASRTGGSLYGYTF	TGTGCCAGCAGAACAGGGGGTTCCCTCTATGGCTACACCTTC
.	TRBV6-5	.	TRBJ2-7	CASSWSDLGSYEQYF	TGTGCCAGCAGTTGGTCCGACTTGGGATCCTACGAGCAGTACTTC
.	TRBV7-9	.	TRBJ2-1	CASSSGSGGPYNEQFF	TGTGCCAGCAGCTCGGGGTCGGGGGGCCCCTACAATGAGCAGTTCTTC
TRBD1	TRBV27	many	TRBJ1-6	CASSLTGGASPLHF	TGTGCCAGCAGTTTAACAGGGGGCGCATCACCCCTCCACTTT
TRBD1	TRBV7-3	many	TRBJ2-5	CASSRTGGAWETQYF	TGTGCCAGCAGCCGGACAGGGGGCGCATGGGAGACCCAGTACTTC
TRBD1	TRBV6-2/TRBV6-3	few	TRBJ2-1	CASSKGTGSSYNEQFF	TGTGCCAGCAGTAAGGGGACAGGGAGCTCCTACAATGAGCAGTTCTTC
.	TRBV7-2	.	TRBJ2-7	CASSLEGTLLPPNEQYF	TGTGCCAGCAGCTTAGAAGGGACTCTGCTACCTCCTAACGAGCAGTACTTC
TRBD2	TRBV3-1	few	TRBJ2-1	CASSQVSGVLDEQFF	TGTGCCAGCAGCCAGGTTAGCGGGGTCCTCGATGAGCAGTTCTTC
.	TRBV5-1	few	TRBJ1-1	CASSTQGGRRAEAFF	TGCGCCAGCAGCACGCAAGGGGGGCGCAGGGCTGAAGCTTTCTTT
.	TRBV5-1	.	TRBJ2-7	CASSFEGQGVSYEQYF	TGCGCCAGCAGCTTTGAAGGGCAGGGAGTTTCCTACGAGCAGTACTTC
TRBD2	TRBV28	many	TRBJ2-1	CASSLVRPGLGYNEQFF	TGTGCCAGCAGTTTGGTCCGTCCGGGACTAGGCTACAATGAGCAGTTCTTC
.	TRBV11-2	.	TRBJ2-7	CASSPGQIISYEQYF	TGTGCCAGCAGTCCTGGACAGATTATCTCCTACGAGCAGTACTTC
.	TRBV5-1	.	TRBJ2-7	CASSLETGAGEQYF	TGCGCCAGCAGCTTGGAGACGGGAGCAGGCGAGCAGTACTTC
.	TRBV6-5	.	TRBJ2-7	CASSYPQGKGEQYF	TGTGCCAGCAGTTACCCCCAAGGGAAGGGTGAGCAGTACTTC
.	TRBV2	many	TRBJ1-2	CASNGQTLWYGYTF	TGTGCCAGCAATGGACAGACCCTTTGGTATGGCTACACCTTC
.	TRBV4-1	few	TRBJ1-4	CASKERDKNEKLFF	TGCGCCAGTAAAGAGCGCGACAAAAATGAAAAACTGTTTTTT
.	TRBV10-1	once	TRBJ2-4	CASSESKILAKNIQYF	TGCGCCAGCAGTGAGTCAAAGATTCTAGCCAAAAACATTCAGTACTTC
.	TRBV28	many	TRBJ1-1	CASKFWVGYSAAFF	TGTGCCAGCAAGTTTTGGGTCGGTTACTCTGCTGCTTTCTTT
TRBD1	TRBV27	many	TRBJ2-1	CASTLDRGPYNEQFF	TGTGCCAGCACCTTAGACAGGGGGCCGTACAATGAGCAGTTCTTC
TRBD1	TRBV27	.	TRBJ1-1	CASSESGRGLAAFF	TGTGCCAGCAGTGAGAGTGGCAGGGGGTTAGCAGCTTTCTTT
.	TRBV5-1	many	TRBJ2-3	CASSLGGSGRTDTQYF	TGCGCCAGCAGCTTGGGAGGGTCCGGCAGGACAGATACGCAGTATTTT
.	TRBV4-2	few	TRBJ2-7	CASSQDSAHVEQYF	TGTGCCAGCAGCCAAGATAGTGCGCACGTCGAGCAGTACTTC
.	TRBV14	.	TRBJ1-4	CASSQEQSATNEELFF	TGTGCCAGCAGCCAAGAACAGTCGGCAACTAATGAAGAACTGTTTTTT
TRBD1	TRBV6-2/TRBV6-3	.	TRBJ1-5	CASSPRGQGAYQPQHF	TGTGCCAGCAGTCCGAGGGGACAGGGGGCGTATCAGCCCCAGCATTTT
.	TRBV6-2/TRBV6-3	many	TRBJ1-1	CASGEDSAVTEAFF	TGTGCCAGCGGGGAGGATAGTGCAGTCACTGAAGCTTTCTTT